This TCR beta chain emerged from a study of a mutant IDH1 vaccine in newly diagnosed glioma. Study-level information: There were approximately 62% males and roughly 38% females among treated patients, whose mean age was about 40 years. Earlier therapy was either radiotherapy, temozolomide, or both, and most got both.

Concerning this clone itself: Its specificity is unknown.

The CDR3 extends over 12 amino acids. CDR1 and CDR2 from the germline V gene are GTSNPN and SVGIG (reference sequence). With 2 bases removed from V and 7 bases from J, the gap between germline ends came to 9 bases. Indicated time point: week 23, last vaccination. Mutant IDH1 20-mer peptide, at 300 ug, made up each vaccine dose, with topical imiquimod. The study enrolled donors with new WHO grade 3 or 4 IDH1-mutant, ATRX-lost astrocytomas. The repertoire was sequenced with immunoSEQ multiplex PCR; TCRdb's copy has only in-frame clones and lacks some. The table has roughly 50,000 clones, roughly three quarters seen once.

The V gene is TRBV30, the J gene TRBJ2-1, with D tentatively TRBD1 (6 bases). Sequencing was performed on PBMCs, taken from a glioma patient whose treatment included an IDH1 peptide vaccine. The TCR was taken from a woman aged 40 to 50 with glioma. Some clones in this sample may be carry-over from other donors' samples. Here the CDR3 reads CAWSPTGNEQFF. The CDR3 coding sequence is TGTGCCTGGAGTCCCACAGGGAATGAGCAGTTCTTC.